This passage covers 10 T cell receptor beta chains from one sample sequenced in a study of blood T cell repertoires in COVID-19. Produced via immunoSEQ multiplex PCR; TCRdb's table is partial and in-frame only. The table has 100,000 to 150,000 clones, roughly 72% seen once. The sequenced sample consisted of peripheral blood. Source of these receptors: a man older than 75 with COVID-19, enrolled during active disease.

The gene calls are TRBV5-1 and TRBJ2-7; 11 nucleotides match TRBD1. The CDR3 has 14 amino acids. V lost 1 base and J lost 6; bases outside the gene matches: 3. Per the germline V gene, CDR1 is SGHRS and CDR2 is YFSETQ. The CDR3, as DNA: TGCGCCAGCAGCTTGACCGGGACAGGGGGCGAGCAGTACTTC. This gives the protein CASSLTGTGGEQYF.

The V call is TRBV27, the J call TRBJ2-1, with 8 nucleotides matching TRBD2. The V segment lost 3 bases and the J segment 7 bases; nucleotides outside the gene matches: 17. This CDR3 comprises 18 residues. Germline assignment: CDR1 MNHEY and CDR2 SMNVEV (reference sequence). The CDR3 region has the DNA TGTGCCAGCAGTTTGGGACCGGCAGCGGGAGCTCCAATTAATGAGCAGTTCTTC. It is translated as CASSLGPAAGAPINEQFF.

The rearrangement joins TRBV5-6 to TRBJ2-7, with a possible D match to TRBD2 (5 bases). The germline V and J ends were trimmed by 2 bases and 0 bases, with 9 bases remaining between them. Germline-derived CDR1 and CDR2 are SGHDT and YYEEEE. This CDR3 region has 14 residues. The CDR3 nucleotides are TGTGCCAGCAGCTTCTTCGGGGACTCCTACGAGCAGTACTTC. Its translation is CASSFFGDSYEQYF.

The CDR3, as DNA: TGTGCCAGTGGGGACAGGGGGACTAACACTGAAGCTTTCTTT. This translates into CASGDRGTNTEAFF. The rearrangement uses TRBV6-5 and TRBJ1-1; TRBD1 matches at 11 bases. From germline, CDR1 is MNHEY and CDR2 SVGAGI. V shed 9 bases and J 2 bases; nucleotides not matched to a gene: 5. The length of the CDR3 is 14 residues.

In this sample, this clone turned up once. The chain's CDR3 is CASSLLGQGRIEAFF. CDR3 nucleotide sequence: TGTGCCAGCAGCCTCCTGGGACAGGGGCGGATTGAAGCTTTCTTT. V is TRBV3-1 (or the pseudogene TRBV3-2) and J is TRBJ1-1; TRBD1 matches 10 bases. This CDR3 is 15 amino acids long. Trimming took 4 bases from V and 7 from J; bases not matched to a gene: 9. CDR1 LGHDT and CDR2 YNNKEL come from the germline V gene (reference sequence).

The CDR3 loop is CASTTGTDYGYTF. The CDR3 region has the DNA TGTGCCAGCACCACTGGGACAGACTATGGCTACACCTTC. This rearrangement joins TRBV6-5 to TRBJ1-2; TRBD1 agrees at 7 bases. V gave up 7 bases and J gave up 3 bases; unmatched junction bases: 5. This CDR3 contains 13 residues. Germline CDR1 MNHEY, CDR2 SVGAGI.

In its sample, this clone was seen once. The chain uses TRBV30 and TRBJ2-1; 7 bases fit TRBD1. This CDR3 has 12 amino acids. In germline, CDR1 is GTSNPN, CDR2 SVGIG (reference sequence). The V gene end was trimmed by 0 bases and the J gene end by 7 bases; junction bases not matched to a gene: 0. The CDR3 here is CAWSVQGNEQFF. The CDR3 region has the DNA TGTGCCTGGAGTGTACAGGGGAATGAGCAGTTCTTC.

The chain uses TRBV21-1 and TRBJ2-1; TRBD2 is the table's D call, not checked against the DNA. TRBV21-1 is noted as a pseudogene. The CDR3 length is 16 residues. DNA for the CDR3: TGTGCCAGCAGCACCCGGACTAGCGGGATGAGAAATGAGCAGTTCTTC. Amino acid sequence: CASSTRTSGMRNEQFF.

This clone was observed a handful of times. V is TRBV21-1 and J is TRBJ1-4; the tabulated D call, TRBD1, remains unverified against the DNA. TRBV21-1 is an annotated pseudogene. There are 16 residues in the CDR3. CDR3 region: CASSKVRDTEDEKLFF. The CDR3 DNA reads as TGTGCCAGCAGCAAAGTTCGGGACACTGAAGATGAAAAACTGTTTTTT.

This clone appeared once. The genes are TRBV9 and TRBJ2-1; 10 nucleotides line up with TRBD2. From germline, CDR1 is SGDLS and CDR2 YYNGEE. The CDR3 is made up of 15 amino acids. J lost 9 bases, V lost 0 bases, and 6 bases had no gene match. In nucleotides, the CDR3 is TGTGCCAGCAGCGTAGCTAGCGGGAGTTATCGTGAGCAGTTCTTC. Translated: CASSVASGSYREQFF.